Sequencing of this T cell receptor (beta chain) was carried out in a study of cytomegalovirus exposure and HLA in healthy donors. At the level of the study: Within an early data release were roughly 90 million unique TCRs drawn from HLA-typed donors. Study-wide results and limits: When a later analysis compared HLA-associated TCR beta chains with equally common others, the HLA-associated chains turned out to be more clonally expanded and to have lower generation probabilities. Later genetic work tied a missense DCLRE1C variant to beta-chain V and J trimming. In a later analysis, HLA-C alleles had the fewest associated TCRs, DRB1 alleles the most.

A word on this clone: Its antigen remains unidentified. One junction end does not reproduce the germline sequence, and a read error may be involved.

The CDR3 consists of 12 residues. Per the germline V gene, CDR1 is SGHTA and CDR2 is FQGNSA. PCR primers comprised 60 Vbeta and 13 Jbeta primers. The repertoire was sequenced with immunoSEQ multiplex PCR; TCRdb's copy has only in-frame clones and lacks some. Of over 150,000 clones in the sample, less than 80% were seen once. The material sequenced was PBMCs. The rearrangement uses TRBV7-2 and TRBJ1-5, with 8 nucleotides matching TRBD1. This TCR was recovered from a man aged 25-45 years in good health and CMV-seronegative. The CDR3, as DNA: TGTGCCAGCAGCCTCGGACAGGGCCCGGTCTTTTTT. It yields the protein CASSLGQGPVFF.